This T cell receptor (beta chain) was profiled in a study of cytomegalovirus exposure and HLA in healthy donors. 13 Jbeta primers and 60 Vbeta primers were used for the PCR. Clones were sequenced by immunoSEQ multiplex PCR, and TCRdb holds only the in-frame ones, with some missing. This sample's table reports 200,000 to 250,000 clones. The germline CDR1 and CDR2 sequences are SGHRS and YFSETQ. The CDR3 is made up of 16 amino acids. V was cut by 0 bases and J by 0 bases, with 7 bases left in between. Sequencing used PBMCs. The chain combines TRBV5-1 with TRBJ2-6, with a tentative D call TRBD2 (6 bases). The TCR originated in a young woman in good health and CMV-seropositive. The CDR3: CASSLAGGSGANVLTF. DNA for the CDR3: TGCGCCAGCAGCTTGGCCGGGGGCTCTGGGGCCAACGTCCTGACTTTC.